The 11 T cell receptor beta chains below all came from one sample that was sequenced in a study of blood T cell repertoires in COVID-19. TCRdb's copy holds only in-frame clones and misses some; the assay was immunoSEQ multiplex PCR. The sample includes 72,000 or so clones, 75% to 85% of them seen just once. The source material was peripheral blood. These receptors all come from a man aged 70 or older who had recovered from COVID-19.

V is TRBV14 and J is TRBJ1-2, with 7 bases fitting TRBD1. The V segment lost 5 bases and the J segment 6 bases; nucleotides outside the gene matches: 6. The CDR3 contains 13 residues. Germline assignment: CDR1 SGHDN and CDR2 FVKESK. The CDR3 loop reads CASSARTGDGYTF. CDR3 nucleotides: TGTGCCAGCAGCGCACGGACAGGCGATGGCTACACCTTC.

CDR3 protein: CASSLDRTTVSPLHF. The CDR3 coding sequence is TGTGCCAGCTCTCTGGACAGGACCACGGTTTCACCCCTCCACTTT. The rearrangement joins TRBV18 to TRBJ1-6; 7 bases line up with TRBD1. Losses at the gene ends were 6 bases for V and 9 bases for J; bases not matched to a gene: 11. The CDR3 runs to 15 residues. Germline-derived CDR1 and CDR2 are KGHSH and LQKENI.

This sequence joins TRBV28 and TRBJ2-1; the match to TRBD2 covers 10 bases. This CDR3 comprises 14 residues. J lost 8 bases, V lost 6 bases, and 7 bases had no gene match. Germline V lookup: CDR1 MDHEN, CDR2 SYDVKM. CDR3 bases: TGTGCCAGCAGGACCGGGACTAGCGTATATGAGCAGTTCTTC. It codes for CASRTGTSVYEQFF.

The V gene is TRBV7-2, the J gene TRBJ2-1; no firm D call. Germline V gene data show CDR1 as SGHTA and CDR2 as FQGNSA. Trimming took off 4 bases at V and 2 bases at J, with 21 bases between the two ends. The CDR3 contains 18 residues. The CDR3 DNA is TGTGCCAGCAGCTCGGGTTCGGGTTTTCTTGTCCCCTACAATGAGCAGTTCTTC. It codes for CASSSGSGFLVPYNEQFF. Complete variable domain (other parts from reference TRBV7-2 and TRBJ2-1): GAGVSQSPSNKVTEKGKDVELRCDPISGHTALYWYRQSLGQGLEFLIYFQGNSAPDKSGLPSDRFSAERTGGSVSTLTIQRTQQEDSAVYLCASSSGSGFLVPYNEQFFGPGTRLTVL.

This clone was picked up many times. At the DNA level, this CDR3 is encoded by other sequences in the same sample as well. The chain is built from TRBV5-1 and TRBJ2-1; 9 bases match TRBD2. Germline V gives CDR1 SGHRS, CDR2 YFSETQ. With V trimmed by 4 bases and J by 0 bases, 2 bases remained unmatched. The CDR3 sequence is 15 residues long. This CDR3 is CASSLSGSSYNEQFF. CDR3 nucleotide sequence: TGCGCCAGCAGCCTTAGCGGGAGCTCCTACAATGAGCAGTTCTTC.

This sequence joins TRBV27 and TRBJ1-2; a weak D match, TRBD1 (6 bases). The length of the CDR3 is 14 residues. Germline CDR1 reads MNHEY; CDR2 reads SMNVEV (reference sequence). Between the trimmed V and J ends, which lost 8 bases and 4 bases, there was a span of 17 bases. CDR3 coding DNA: TGTGCCAGCGCGCCATATGGACAGAGCTATGGCTACACCTTC. Protein sequence: CASAPYGQSYGYTF.

The genes are TRBV27 and TRBJ1-6; TRBD1 matches 7 bases. Trimming cost V 4 bases and J 9 bases; bases outside gene matches: 9. CDR3 length: 15 amino acids. The germline CDR1 and CDR2 sequences are MNHEY and SMNVEV (reference sequence). The CDR3: CASSSHSGGGSPLHF. CDR3 coding DNA: TGTGCCAGCAGTTCCCACTCAGGGGGTGGTTCACCCCTCCACTTT.

In this sample, this clone turned up a few times. The rearrangement uses TRBV5-1 and TRBJ2-7; perhaps TRBD1 as D (5 bases). V shed 0 bases and J shed 5 bases, with 12 bases lying between them. Germline V lookup: CDR1 SGHRS, CDR2 YFSETQ. The CDR3 is 14 amino acids. The CDR3 DNA follows: TGCGCCAGCAGCTTGGGGGCCAGGGAAGACGAGCAGTACTTC. It translates to CASSLGAREDEQYF.

CDR3 nucleotide sequence: TGTGCCAGCAGTTACTCGATTTCTCGGGGGGACCAGCCCCAGCATTTT. Encoded protein: CASSYSISRGDQPQHF. The chain couples TRBV6-2 or TRBV6-3 to TRBJ1-5; TRBD1 is a possible D gene (5 bases). Germline V CDR1 and CDR2: MNHEY, SVGEGT. The V end was cut by 0 bases, the J end by 7 bases, with 16 bases between. This CDR3 comprises 16 residues.

The V and J genes are TRBV28 and TRBJ1-4; 7 bases agree with TRBD1. Germline CDR1 and CDR2: MDHEN and SYDVKM. With 6 bases clipped from V and 4 bases from J, the junction kept 5 bases outside the gene matches. The CDR3 has 14 residues. The CDR3 sequence is CASSTGQLNEKLFF. The CDR3 DNA sequence: TGTGCCAGCAGCACGGGACAGCTTAATGAAAAACTGTTTTTT.

J is TRBJ1-1 and V is TRBV30; D is undetermined. V was trimmed by 3 bases and J by 0 bases, leaving 14 bases between them. The CDR3 loop spans 15 amino acids. Germline V gene lookup returns CDR1 GTSNPN and CDR2 SVGIG (reference sequence). The CDR3 spells CAWRNGLYLNTEAFF. CDR3 sequence (DNA): TGTGCCTGGAGAAACGGACTCTACTTGAACACTGAAGCTTTCTTT.